Listed below are T cell receptor beta chains from one sample, sequenced in a study of regulatory T cells in long-lasting Graves disease. TCRdb analysed the multiplex PCR reads with MiXCR anew, one entry per CDR3 protein. Of hundreds of thousands of distinct CDR3 sequences in the sample, 30% were seen once. Sequences were derived from peripheral blood mononuclear cells (PBMCs), sampled when the disease was refractory, from a patient treated with antithyroid drugs. Receptors were obtained from a female donor with Graves disease. CDR3s include the opening cysteine and the closing phenylalanine or tryptophan.

v_call	j_call	cdr3_aa
TRBV29-1	TRBJ1-2	CSVELPRTGPNYGYTF
TRBV5-5	TRBJ1-5	CASSFGQTYQPQHF
TRBV20-1	TRBJ1-1	CSAPPGRGVSYTEAFF
TRBV11-3	TRBJ2-3	CASSEGTSGRADTQYF
TRBV6-1	TRBJ2-7	CASRETWGPGREQYF
TRBV27	TRBJ2-7	CASSVAGEIYEQYF
TRBV15	TRBJ1-2	CATSRDFIRGQGAYGYTF
TRBV20-1	TRBJ2-7	CSARDLSGSPYEQYF
TRBV12-3/TRBV12-4	TRBJ1-1	CASSHGGMNTEAFF
TRBV6-1	TRBJ1-2	CASSPGLMIGYTF
TRBV7-9	TRBJ1-5	CASSKTGGGGQPQHF
TRBV5-1	TRBJ2-7	CASTPGPGAILEQYF
TRBV30	TRBJ2-7	CALSRGSRYEQYF
TRBV11-2	TRBJ2-7	CASSRTGTTYEQYF
TRBV20-1	TRBJ1-1	CSARLTGQADTEAFF
TRBV5-6	TRBJ1-5	CASRGRGQPQHF
TRBV7-3	TRBJ1-1	CASRYQGTEAFF
TRBV12-3/TRBV12-4	TRBJ1-5	CASSLFGRGNRPQHF
TRBV20-1	TRBJ1-6	CSAFPGQGEKSPLHF
TRBV10-3	TRBJ2-5	CAISDVSQETQYF
TRBV15	TRBJ1-1	CATSRGQNTEAFF
TRBV7-2	TRBJ2-7	CASSWDPLYEQYF
TRBV7-3	TRBJ1-2	CASSLSGTGGHGYTF
TRBV7-9	TRBJ2-4	CASSLQGMRSKNIQYF
TRBV5-1	TRBJ2-2	CASSYTETGELFF
TRBV29-1	TRBJ1-1	CSVQGGSQNTEAFF
TRBV6-1	TRBJ2-5	CATLRGGTQETQYF
TRBV29-1	TRBJ2-7	CSVGPLGQGQGEQYF
TRBV12-3/TRBV12-4	TRBJ2-2	CASSLQRSGELFF
TRBV6-1	TRBJ1-2	CASPDKGQGYGYTF
TRBV5-1	TRBJ1-1	CASSLAGRQGIDTEAFF
TRBV20-1	TRBJ1-5	CSASIDHNQPQHF
TRBV5-1	TRBJ1-1	CASSLFSEYGNTEAFF
TRBV9	TRBJ1-1	CASSAEGILNTEAFF
TRBV5-1	TRBJ2-2	CASSSMRGNTGELFF
TRBV6-1	TRBJ2-3	CASNLGAFLTDTQYF
TRBV2	TRBJ1-2	CASTRGNYGYTF
TRBV11-2	TRBJ2-5	CASSSRAGAGGETQYF
TRBV27	TRBJ2-2	CASSFTIPKCGRVGELFF
TRBV12-3/TRBV12-4	TRBJ1-3	CASSFSGDRAGNTIYF
TRBV5-1	TRBJ2-5	CASSITSQREAQYF
TRBV6-2/TRBV6-3	TRBJ1-5	CASSQGIGGGHF
TRBV29-1	TRBJ2-7	CSGHDRVGEQYF
TRBV4-1	TRBJ2-7	CASSQDPRTSGSGYEQYF
TRBV29-1	TRBJ2-7	CSVEYSVTGGSYEQYF
TRBV6-2/TRBV6-3	TRBJ2-7	CASSDSGGTYEQYF
TRBV27	TRBJ2-7	CASRSPARSSNEQYF
TRBV5-1	TRBJ2-7	CASSFRKGSYEQYF
TRBV28	TRBJ1-2	CASSSHGAGDYGYTF
TRBV29-1	TRBJ1-2	CSVSGSRYGYTF
TRBV7-3	TRBJ1-1	CASSWGQTNTGAFF
TRBV2	TRBJ2-3	CASSDRTGGTGTQYF
TRBV7-9	TRBJ1-1	CASSLETGGTEAFF
TRBV19	TRBJ1-1	CASTFHGITEAFF
TRBV7-9	TRBJ1-2	CASSTRTDYGYTF